These T cell receptor beta chains were read from a single sample in a study of T-cell memory formation after mild COVID-19. TCRdb reprocessed the 5' RACE reads with MiXCR, giving one entry per CDR3 protein. The sample holds 300,000 to 350,000 distinct CDR3 sequences; approximately 15% are singletons and the top ten take around 20%. Sequencing was performed on PBMCs or a T cell subset sorted from them (not recorded which). The receptors stem from a man between 18 and 35 years old who had mild COVID-19 (a few samples of this study predate the infection). Cell type and time point are not known. Each CDR3 is given with its conserved first and last residue. Some rows have no size entry. The others give once, few or many, or a class for an expanded clone.

TRBV7-9	.	14	CASSWDSMNTEAFF
TRBV5-1	many	14	CASSLGQVMSEQFF
TRBV19	.	13	CASRSDTEKPQHF
TRBV4-3	few	15	CASREETSSAGEQFF
TRBV6-6	few	18	CASSYWDPRPPSTDTQYF
TRBV30	once	17	CAWRRLAGERRSYEQYF
TRBV12-3/TRBV12-4	few	14	CASSRRKQRNTIYF
TRBV9	few	14	CASSVGGMNTEAFF
TRBV4-1	many	14	CASSQGGGADTQYF
TRBV7-2	many	16	CASSLYSGLSINEQFF
TRBV29-1	few	11	CSVADTGELFF
TRBV7-9	.	13	CASSSSGRGGYTF
TRBV7-2	.	13	CASSLGYNQPQHF
TRBV20-1	.	15	CSATAGVLGADTQYF
TRBV5-1	few	15	CASSGGQGDTGELFF
TRBV12-3/TRBV12-4	.	17	CASSLEGPRGSYNEQFF
TRBV6-5	few	19	CASNKAAPLSLSGANVLTF
TRBV4-1	.	12	CASSTTGVVQYF
TRBV7-2	.	14	CASSPGQAVGEQFF
TRBV5-1	few	17	CASSLTSGGTNTGELFF
TRBV12-3/TRBV12-4	many	13	CASSPRQGETQYF
TRBV7-3	many	13	CASSSYSTGELFF
TRBV5-1	.	12	CASSLSDYEQYF
TRBV6-1	few	13	CASHRGPGTEAFF
TRBV6-5	.	19	CASSYQGQGFWGRGTEAFF
TRBV15	once	15	CATSSAGASWWTQYF
TRBV18	.	12	CASSPSGSGYTF
TRBV7-2	.	13	CASSPWDGTEAFF
TRBV5-1	many	14	CASSLLNAGTEAFF
TRBV9	many	14	CASSVGGANTEAFF
TRBV6-2/TRBV6-3	.	14	CASSRGTLQETQYF
TRBV7-3	.	13	CASSTSMANEQFF
TRBV12-5	few	15	CASLFSGGYTDTQYF
TRBV9	few	15	CASSPTGTGSSEQYF
TRBV5-1	few	16	CATRGGFTSSYNEQFF
TRBV12-3/TRBV12-4	.	15	CASRPDRAGANVLTF
TRBV29-1	few	13	CSVAGTTYNEQFF